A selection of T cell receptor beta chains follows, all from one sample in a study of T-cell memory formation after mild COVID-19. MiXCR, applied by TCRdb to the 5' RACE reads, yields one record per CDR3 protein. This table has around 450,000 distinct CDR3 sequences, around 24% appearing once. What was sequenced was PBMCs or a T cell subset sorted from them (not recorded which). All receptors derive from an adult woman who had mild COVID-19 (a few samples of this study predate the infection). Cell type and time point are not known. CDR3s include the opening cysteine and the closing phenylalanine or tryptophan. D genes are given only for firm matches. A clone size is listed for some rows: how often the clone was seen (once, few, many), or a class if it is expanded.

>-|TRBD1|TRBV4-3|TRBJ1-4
CASSPATGTDEKLFF
TGCGCCAGCAGCCCCGCGACAGGGACGGATGAAAAACTGTTTTTT
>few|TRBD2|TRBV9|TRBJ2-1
CASSVAQREAGGENEQFF
TGTGCCAGCAGCGTAGCCCAGAGGGAAGCGGGGGGGGAGAATGAGCAGTTCTTC
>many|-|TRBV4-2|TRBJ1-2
CASSQDSKGGYGYTF
TGTGCCAGCAGCCAAGATAGTAAGGGTGGCTATGGCTACACCTTC
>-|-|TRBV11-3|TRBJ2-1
CASSPGPPAPYNEQFF
TGTGCCAGCAGCCCGGGCCCGCCGGCCCCCTACAATGAGCAGTTCTTC
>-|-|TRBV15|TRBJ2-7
CATSTTEGGGEQYF
TGTGCCACCAGCACTACAGAAGGTGGAGGCGAGCAGTACTTC
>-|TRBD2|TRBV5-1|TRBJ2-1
CASSLVGTSPNEQFF
TGCGCCAGCAGTCTGGTCGGGACTAGCCCGAATGAGCAGTTCTTC
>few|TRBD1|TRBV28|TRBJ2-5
CASRHRTGTLRETQYF
TGTGCCAGCCGACACCGGACAGGAACATTAAGAGAGACCCAGTACTTC
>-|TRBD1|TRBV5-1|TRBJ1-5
CASSRRQGYSNQPQHF
TGCGCCAGCAGTCGAAGACAGGGATATAGCAATCAGCCCCAGCATTTT
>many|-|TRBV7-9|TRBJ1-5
CASSLDGRGRSNQPQHF
TGTGCCAGCAGCTTAGATGGCAGGGGCCGTAGCAATCAGCCCCAGCATTTT
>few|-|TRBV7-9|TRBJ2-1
CASSLVDRHKQFF
TGTGCCAGCAGCTTAGTAGACAGGCACAAGCAGTTCTTC
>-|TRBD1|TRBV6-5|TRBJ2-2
CASSYLGTENTGELFF
TGTGCCAGCAGTTATCTCGGGACAGAGAACACCGGGGAGCTGTTTTTT
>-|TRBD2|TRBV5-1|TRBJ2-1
CASSLPAGGRRNEQFF
TGCGCCAGCAGCTTGCCAGCGGGAGGCCGTAGAAATGAGCAGTTCTTC
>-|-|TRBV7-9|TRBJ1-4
CASSRAGAGGPLFF
TGTGCCAGCAGCCGTGCCGGCGCTGGGGGGCCGCTGTTTTTT
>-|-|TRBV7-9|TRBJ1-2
CASSLASQGPGYTF
TGTGCCAGCAGCTTAGCTAGTCAGGGGCCTGGCTACACCTTC
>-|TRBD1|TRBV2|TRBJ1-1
CASSDGTGRKRTFF
TGTGCCAGCAGTGATGGGACAGGGAGGAAGAGAACTTTCTTT
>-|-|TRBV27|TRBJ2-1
CASSSGTTGDNEQFF
TGTGCCAGCAGTTCCGGGACCACGGGAGATAATGAGCAGTTCTTC
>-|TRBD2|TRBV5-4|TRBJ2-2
CASSAPSSGSNTGELFF
TGTGCCAGCAGCGCACCCTCTAGCGGGAGTAACACCGGGGAGCTGTTTTTT
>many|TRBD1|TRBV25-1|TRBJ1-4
CASSATGGIGNEKLFF
TGTGCCAGCAGTGCCACAGGGGGCATTGGGAATGAAAAACTGTTTTTT
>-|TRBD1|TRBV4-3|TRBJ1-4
CASSHGDRDYEKLFF
TGCGCCAGCAGCCACGGGGACAGGGATTACGAAAAACTGTTTTTT
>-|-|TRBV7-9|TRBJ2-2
CASSLTGSVELFF
TGTGCCAGCAGCCTGACGGGTTCGGTGGAGCTGTTTTTT
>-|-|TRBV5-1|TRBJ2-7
CASSLWERDYEQYF
TGCGCCAGCAGCTTGTGGGAGAGGGACTACGAGCAGTACTTC
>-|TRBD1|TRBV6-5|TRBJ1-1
CASSWGQTNSEAFF
TGTGCCAGCAGTTGGGGACAGACGAACTCTGAAGCTTTCTTT
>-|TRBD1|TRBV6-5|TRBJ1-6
CASSYGQGYSPLHF
TGTGCCAGCAGTTACGGACAGGGCTACTCACCCCTCCACTTT
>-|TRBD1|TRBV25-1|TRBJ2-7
CASSEYQGQGYEQYF
TGTGCCAGCAGTGAATACCAGGGACAGGGCTACGAGCAGTACTTC
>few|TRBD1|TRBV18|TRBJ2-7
CASSPGQGRYEQYF
TGTGCCAGCTCACCGGGACAGGGCCGCTACGAGCAGTACTTC
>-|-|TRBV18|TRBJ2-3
CASSPSQGTDTQYF
TGTGCCAGCTCACCAAGTCAGGGAACAGATACGCAGTATTTT
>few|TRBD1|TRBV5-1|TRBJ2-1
CASSYGQGGNNEQFF
TGCGCCAGCAGCTACGGACAGGGTGGAAACAATGAGCAGTTCTTC
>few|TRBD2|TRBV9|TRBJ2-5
CASSVASGGPDTSF
TGTGCCAGCAGCGTAGCAAGCGGGGGGCCCGACACATCCTTC
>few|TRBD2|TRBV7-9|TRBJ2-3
CASSSGLAGGRDTQYF
TGTGCCAGCAGCTCCGGACTAGCGGGGGGCCGAGATACGCAGTATTTT
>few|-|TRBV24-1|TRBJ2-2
CATSDEAGSRSGELFF
TGTGCCACCAGTGATGAAGCAGGGAGTCGGAGCGGGGAGCTGTTTTTT
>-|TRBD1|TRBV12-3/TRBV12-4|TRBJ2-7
CASSSSFTGVYEQYF
TGTGCCAGCAGCTCCTCTTTTACAGGGGTATACGAGCAGTACTTC
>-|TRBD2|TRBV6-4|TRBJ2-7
CASSDSRLAETSYEQYF
TGTGCCAGCAGTGACTCTCGACTAGCGGAGACCTCCTACGAGCAGTACTTC
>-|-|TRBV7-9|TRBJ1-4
CASSLGNPSEKLFF
TGTGCCAGCAGCTTAGGGAACCCCAGTGAAAAACTGTTTTTT
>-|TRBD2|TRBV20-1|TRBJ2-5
CSATSGWVYGTQYF
TGCAGTGCAACTAGCGGGTGGGTTTACGGGACCCAGTACTTC
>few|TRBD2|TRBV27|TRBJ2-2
CASSWTSTGELFF
TGTGCCAGCAGTTGGACTAGTACCGGGGAGCTGTTTTTT
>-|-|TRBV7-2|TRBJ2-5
CASSLGDRSRQETQYF
TGTGCCAGCAGCTTAGGGGATCGGAGCAGACAAGAGACCCAGTACTTC
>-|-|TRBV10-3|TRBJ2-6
CAISEETVRAGANVLTF
TGTGCCATCAGTGAGGAGACAGTCAGGGCTGGGGCCAACGTCCTGACTTTC
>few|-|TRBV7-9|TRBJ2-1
CASSLAGATYNEQFF
TGTGCCAGCAGCTTAGCCGGGGCTACCTACAATGAGCAGTTCTTC
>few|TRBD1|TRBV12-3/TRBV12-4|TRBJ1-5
CASSLGQINQPQHF
TGTGCCAGCAGTCTGGGACAGATTAATCAGCCCCAGCATTTT
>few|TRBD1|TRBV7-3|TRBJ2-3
CASSYGQGDTQYF
TGTGCCAGCAGCTACGGACAGGGAGATACGCAGTATTTT
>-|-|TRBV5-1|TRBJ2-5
CASSLAGTRGETQYF
TGCGCCAGCAGCTTGGCCGGGACCCGCGGCGAGACCCAGTACTTC
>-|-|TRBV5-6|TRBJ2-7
CASLRTARSNEQYF
TGTGCCAGCTTACGGACAGCTCGGTCCAACGAGCAGTACTTC
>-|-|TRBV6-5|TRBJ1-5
CASRRADRSNQPQHF
TGTGCCAGCAGAAGAGCGGACCGTAGCAATCAGCCCCAGCATTTT
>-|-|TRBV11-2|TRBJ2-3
CASRGGKDTQYF
TGTGCCAGCAGGGGCGGGAAGGATACGCAGTATTTT
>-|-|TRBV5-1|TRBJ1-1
CASSPWGGTEAFF
TGCGCCAGCAGCCCGTGGGGGGGCACTGAAGCTTTCTTT
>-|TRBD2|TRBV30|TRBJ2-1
CAWIGTSGRNEQFF
TGTGCCTGGATCGGGACTAGCGGTAGGAATGAGCAGTTCTTC